This T cell receptor beta chain was profiled in a study of vaccination effects on CD4 cells after COVID-19. ViraFEST assay sequencing came after antigen-specific CD4+ T cells were expanded with viral peptide pools. Following culture for approximately 11 days, CD4+ T cells were isolated. Each vaccine recipient was nucleocapsid antibody negative and had no prior SARS-CoV-2 infection. About this clone: Its antigen remains unidentified.

Germline loops: CDR1 SGHRS, CDR2 YFSETQ. The CDR3 is 16 amino acids. The V end was cut by 2 bases, the J end by 0 bases, with 12 bases between. Data came from immunoSEQ multiplex PCR; TCRdb stores just in-frame clones and leaves some out. The sample contains roughly 25,000 clones, 71% of which appear only once. The specimen comprised CD4+ T cells from PBMCs cultured with HCoV-OC43 spike peptides, sampled before COVID-19 vaccination. Subset defined: HCoV-OC43 spike overlapping peptide pool stimulation. The V and J genes are TRBV5-1 and TRBJ1-5, with unresolved D. This TCR was recovered from a human donor who received a COVID-19 vaccine. The CDR3 sequence: CASSFRGKNSNQPQHF. The DNA of the CDR3 is TGCGCCAGCAGCTTCAGAGGGAAGAATAGCAATCAGCCCCAGCATTTT. Looking up the rest from reference TRBV5-1 and TRBJ1-5 gives the full variable domain: KAGVTQTPRYLIKTRGQQVTLSCSPISGHRSVSWYQQTPGQGLQFLFEYFSETQRNKGNFPGRFSGRQFSNSRSEMNVSTLELGDSALYLCASSFRGKNSNQPQHFGDGTRLSIL.